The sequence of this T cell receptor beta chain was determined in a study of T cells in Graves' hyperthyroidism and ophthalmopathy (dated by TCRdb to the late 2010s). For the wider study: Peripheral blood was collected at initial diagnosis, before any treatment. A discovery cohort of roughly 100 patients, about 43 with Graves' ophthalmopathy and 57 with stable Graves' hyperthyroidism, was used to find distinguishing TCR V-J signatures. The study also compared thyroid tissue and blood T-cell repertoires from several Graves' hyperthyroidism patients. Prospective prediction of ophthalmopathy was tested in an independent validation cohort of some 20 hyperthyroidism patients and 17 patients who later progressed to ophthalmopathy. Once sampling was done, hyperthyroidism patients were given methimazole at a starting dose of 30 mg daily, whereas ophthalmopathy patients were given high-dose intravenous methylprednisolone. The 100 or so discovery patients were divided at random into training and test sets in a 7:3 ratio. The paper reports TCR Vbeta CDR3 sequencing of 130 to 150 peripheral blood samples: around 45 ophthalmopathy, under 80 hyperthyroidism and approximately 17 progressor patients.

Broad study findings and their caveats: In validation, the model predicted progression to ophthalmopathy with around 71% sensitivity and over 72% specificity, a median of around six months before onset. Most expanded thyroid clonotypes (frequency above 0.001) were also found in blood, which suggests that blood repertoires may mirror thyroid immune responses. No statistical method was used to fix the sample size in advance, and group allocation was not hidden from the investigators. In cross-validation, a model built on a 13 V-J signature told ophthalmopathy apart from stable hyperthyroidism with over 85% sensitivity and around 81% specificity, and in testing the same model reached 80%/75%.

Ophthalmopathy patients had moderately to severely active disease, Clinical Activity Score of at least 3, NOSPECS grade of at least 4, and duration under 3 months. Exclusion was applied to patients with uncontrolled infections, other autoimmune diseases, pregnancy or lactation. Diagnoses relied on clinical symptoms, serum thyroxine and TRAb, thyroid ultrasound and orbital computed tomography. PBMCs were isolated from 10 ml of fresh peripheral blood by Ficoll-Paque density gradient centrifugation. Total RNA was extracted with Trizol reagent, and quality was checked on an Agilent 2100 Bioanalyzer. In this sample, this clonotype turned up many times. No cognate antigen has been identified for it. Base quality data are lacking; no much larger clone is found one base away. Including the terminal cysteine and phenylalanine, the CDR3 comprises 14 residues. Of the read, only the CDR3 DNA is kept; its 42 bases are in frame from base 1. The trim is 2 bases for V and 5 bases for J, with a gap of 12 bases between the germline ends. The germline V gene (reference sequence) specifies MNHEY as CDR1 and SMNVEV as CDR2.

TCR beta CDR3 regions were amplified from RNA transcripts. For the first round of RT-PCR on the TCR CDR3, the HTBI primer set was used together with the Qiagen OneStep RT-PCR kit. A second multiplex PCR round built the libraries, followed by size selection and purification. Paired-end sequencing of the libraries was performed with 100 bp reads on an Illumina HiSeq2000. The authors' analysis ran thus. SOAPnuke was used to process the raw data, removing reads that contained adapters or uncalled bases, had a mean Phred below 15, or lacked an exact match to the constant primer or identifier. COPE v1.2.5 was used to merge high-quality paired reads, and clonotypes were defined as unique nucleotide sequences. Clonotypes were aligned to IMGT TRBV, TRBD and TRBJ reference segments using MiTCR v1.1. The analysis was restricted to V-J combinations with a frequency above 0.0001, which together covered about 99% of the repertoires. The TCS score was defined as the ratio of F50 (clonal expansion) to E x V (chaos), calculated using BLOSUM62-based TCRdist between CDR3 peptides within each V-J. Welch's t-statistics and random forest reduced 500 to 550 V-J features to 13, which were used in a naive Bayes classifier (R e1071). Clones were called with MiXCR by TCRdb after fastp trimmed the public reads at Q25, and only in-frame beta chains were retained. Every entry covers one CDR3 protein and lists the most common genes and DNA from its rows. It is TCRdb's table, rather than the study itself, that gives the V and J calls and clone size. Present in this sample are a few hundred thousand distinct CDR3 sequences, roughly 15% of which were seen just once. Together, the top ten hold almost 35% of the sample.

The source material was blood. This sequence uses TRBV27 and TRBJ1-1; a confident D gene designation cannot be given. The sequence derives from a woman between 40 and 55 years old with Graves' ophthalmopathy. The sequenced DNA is TGTGCCAGCAGTTTAGGGCCAGCGGGTACTGAAGCTTTCTTT. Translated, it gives CASSLGPAGTEAFF.